The T cell receptor beta chain described here comes from a study of T-cell memory formation after mild COVID-19. TCRdb ran MiXCR on the 5' RACE reads and lists one entry per CDR3 protein. The sample comprises about 450,000 distinct CDR3 sequences, around a quarter of which are singletons, and over 10% rests with the top ten. Broader study findings: Clones from the second wave (peaking day 37) had unconfirmed SARS-CoV-2 specificity. There was a balanced CD4/CD8 profile in clones contracting day 15 to 85, and later expanders leaned CD4+.

The CDR3 totals 16 residues. Trimming removed 4 bases from V and 5 bases from J; junction bases left unmatched: 13. Germline CDR1 MGHRA, CDR2 YSYEKL. Points on this clonotype: Its specificity is not known.

The chain is built from TRBV4-1 and TRBJ2-7; the match to TRBD2 covers 8 bases. The specimen sequenced was PBMCs or a T cell subset sorted from them (not recorded which). This TCR came from an adult woman who had mild COVID-19 (a few samples of this study predate the infection). Cell type and time point are not known. The CDR3 here is CASSLPLSGRHDEQYF. In nucleotides, the CDR3 is TGCGCCAGCAGCCTACCCTTAAGCGGGAGACACGACGAGCAGTACTTC.